This TCR beta chain was sequenced for a study of a mutant IDH1 vaccine in newly diagnosed glioma. On the study more broadly: Treated individuals were approximately 60% male and roughly 40% female, averaging roughly 39 years of age.

Sample time point: week 5, during vaccination. What each vaccine dose contained was 300 ug of mutant IDH1 20-mer peptide, accompanied by topical imiquimod. The protocol was immunoSEQ multiplex PCR, while the TCRdb copy is restricted to in-frame clones and leaves out a portion. Of approximately 24,000 clones in the sample, approximately 80% were seen once. Concerning this clone: No antigen is known for it.

Germline CDR1 LGHNA, CDR2 YNFKEQ. The CDR3 length is 15 residues. This specimen consisted of PBMCs, obtained from a glioma patient whose treatment included an IDH1 peptide vaccine. The sequence came from a man aged 40-49 years with glioma. The V call is TRBV4-2, the J call TRBJ2-5; D uncertain. The J call may be faulty, since TRBJ2-7 better matches the DNA end. This CDR3 is CASSQERTHSYEQYF. The CDR3 DNA reads as TGTGCCAGCAGCCAAGAGCGGACGCACTCCTACGAGCAGTACTTC.